The T cell receptor beta chain described here comes from a study of T cells in tumors after PD-1 blockade. Across the study: Either cemiplimab 350 mg every 2 weeks or pembrolizumab 200 mg every 3 weeks was given. Daily vismodegib 150 mg continued in a subset of anti-PD-1-treated patients.

The germline CDR1 and CDR2 sequences are LGHNA and YNFKEQ. V was pared by 0 bases and J by 3 bases, with 9 bases between. The CDR3 extends over 15 amino acids. Produced via immunoSEQ multiplex PCR; TCRdb's table is partial and in-frame only. The repertoire includes 5,000 or so clones, 60% to 75% of them detected once, and approximately 30% sits in the top ten. This clone was found a few times. The receptor comes from a human donor with cutaneous squamous cell carcinoma. Material: tumor tissue, obtained before anti-PD-1 treatment. The genes are TRBV4-2 and TRBJ1-5, with D unclear. CDR3 amino acids: CASSQDWLNNQPQHF. For the CDR3, the DNA is TGTGCCAGCAGCCAAGATTGGTTGAACAATCAGCCCCAGCATTTT.